This T cell receptor (beta chain) was sequenced during a study of cytomegalovirus exposure and HLA in healthy donors. The CDR3 runs to 17 residues. Germline CDR1 and CDR2: MGHDK and SYGVNS. Trimming removed 2 bases from V and 2 bases from J; junction bases left unmatched: 8. The PCR had 60 Vbeta and 13 Jbeta primers. Original analysis: Later work found 80 million or so unique TCR beta chains, with about 10 million shared. Assay: immunoSEQ multiplex PCR; the TCRdb copy retains only in-frame clones and omits some. The D gene and trimming were derived from the DNA, and the V and J assignments and clone size from that table. This table holds under 150,000 clones, approximately 68% found once. A remark on this clone: Its cognate antigen is unknown.

The study, taken as a whole, reports: The investigators catalogued under 200 TCR beta chains as cytomegalovirus-associated. The majority of CMV-associated TCR beta chains were reported as apparently HLA-restricted in a later analysis. The classifier was said to identify cytomegalovirus status with high specificity and sensitivity.

The chain carries TRBV25-1 and TRBJ2-5, with 10 bases lining up with TRBD2. The sequence was collected from a man aged 25 to 45 in good health and CMV-seropositive. The sample consisted of PBMCs. The CDR3 DNA is TGTGCCAGCAGTGAAGGGCTAGCGGGAGAGAGGCAAGAGACCCAGTACTTC. Its protein is CASSEGLAGERQETQYF.